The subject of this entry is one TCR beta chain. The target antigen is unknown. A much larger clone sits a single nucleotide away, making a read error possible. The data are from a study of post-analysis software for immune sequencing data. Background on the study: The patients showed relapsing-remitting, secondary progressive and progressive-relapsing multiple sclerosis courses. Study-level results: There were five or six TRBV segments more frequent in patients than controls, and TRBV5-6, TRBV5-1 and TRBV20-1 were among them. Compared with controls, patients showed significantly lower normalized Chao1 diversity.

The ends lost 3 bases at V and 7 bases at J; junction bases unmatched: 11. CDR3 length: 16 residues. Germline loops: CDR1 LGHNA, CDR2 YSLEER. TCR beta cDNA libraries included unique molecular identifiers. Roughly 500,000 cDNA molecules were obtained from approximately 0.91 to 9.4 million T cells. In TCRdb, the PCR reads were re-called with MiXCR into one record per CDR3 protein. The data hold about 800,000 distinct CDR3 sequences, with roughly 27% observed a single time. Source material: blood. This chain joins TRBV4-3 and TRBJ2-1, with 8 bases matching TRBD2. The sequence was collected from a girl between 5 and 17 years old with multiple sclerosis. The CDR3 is CASSQTPAGEGNEQFF. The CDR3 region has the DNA TGCGCCAGCAGCCAGACCCCAGCGGGAGAGGGGAATGAGCAGTTCTTC.